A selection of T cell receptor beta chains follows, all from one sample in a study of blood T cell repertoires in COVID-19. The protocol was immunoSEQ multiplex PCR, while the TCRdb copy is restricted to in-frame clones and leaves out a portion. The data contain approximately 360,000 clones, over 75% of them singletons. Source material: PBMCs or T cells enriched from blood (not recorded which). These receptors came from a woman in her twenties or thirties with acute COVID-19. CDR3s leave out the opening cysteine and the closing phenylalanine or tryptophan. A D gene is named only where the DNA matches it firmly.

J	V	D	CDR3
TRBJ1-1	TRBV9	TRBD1	ASTRTGVMNTEAF
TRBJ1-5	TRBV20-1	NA	SASGTGYNQPQH
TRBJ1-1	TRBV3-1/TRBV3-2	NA	ASSQVGVSEAF
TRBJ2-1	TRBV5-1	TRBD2	ASRPGTSGGAHEQF
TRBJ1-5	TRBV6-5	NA	ATRVDRSQPQH
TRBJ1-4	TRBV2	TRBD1	ASRKGASNEKLF
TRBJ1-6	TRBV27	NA	ASSFPGQNSPLH
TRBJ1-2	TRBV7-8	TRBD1	ASSLAGTDNYGYT
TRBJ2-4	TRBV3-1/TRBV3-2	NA	ASSQEGGGVGNIQY
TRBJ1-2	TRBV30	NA	AYLQENYGYT
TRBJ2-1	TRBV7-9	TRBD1	ASSLEGADEQF
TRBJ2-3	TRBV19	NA	ASSMESTDTQY
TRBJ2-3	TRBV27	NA	ASRLGGFADTQY
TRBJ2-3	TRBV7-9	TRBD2	ASIGTSGADTQY
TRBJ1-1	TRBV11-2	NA	ASSLQQETEAF
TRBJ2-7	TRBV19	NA	ASSMRAATPYEQY
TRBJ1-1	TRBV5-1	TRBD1	ASSPAGTGVGTEAF
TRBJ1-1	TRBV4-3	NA	ASSQVPGSTEAF
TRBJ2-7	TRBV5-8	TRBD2	ASSATSGVVHEQY
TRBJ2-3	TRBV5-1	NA	ASSPNSDTQY
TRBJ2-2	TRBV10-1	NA	ASSETLRGGPGELF
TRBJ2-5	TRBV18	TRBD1	ASSTQGAETQY
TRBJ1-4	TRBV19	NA	ASSYATNEKLF
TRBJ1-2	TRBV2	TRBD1	ASRKGTADPYGYT
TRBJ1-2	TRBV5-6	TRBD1	ASSLAGTGGLYGYT
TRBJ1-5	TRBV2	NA	ASSEEPNQPQH
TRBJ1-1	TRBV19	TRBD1	ASSMLQQGKTEAF
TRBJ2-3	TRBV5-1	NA	ASSLQGGGTDTQY
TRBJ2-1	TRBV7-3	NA	ASSPRLGEVGEQF
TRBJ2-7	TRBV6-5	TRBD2	ASTGGAPYEQY
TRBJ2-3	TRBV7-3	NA	ASGRRWQGEGTDTQY
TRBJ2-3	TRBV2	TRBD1	ASRRDRGRPDTQY
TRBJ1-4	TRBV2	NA	ASLQGLGEKLF
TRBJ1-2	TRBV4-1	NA	ASSQEEGNYGYT
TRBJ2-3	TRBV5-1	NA	ASSLFGGRSTDTQY
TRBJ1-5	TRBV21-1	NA	ASSSRDKAGRVNQPQH
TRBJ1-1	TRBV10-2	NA	ASRPTRRQLNTEAF
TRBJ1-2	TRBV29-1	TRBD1	SVEQGSYGYT
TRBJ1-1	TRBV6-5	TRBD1	ASSYDGTGAAEAF
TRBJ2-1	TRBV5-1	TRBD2	ASSFASGVYNEQF
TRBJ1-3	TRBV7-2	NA	ASSFEGDSGNTIY
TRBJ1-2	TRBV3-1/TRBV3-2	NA	ASSPTSGGHGYT
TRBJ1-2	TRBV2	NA	ASIPQVNNYGYT
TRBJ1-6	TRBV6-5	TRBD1	ASSRSDRAQSPLH
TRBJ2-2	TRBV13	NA	ASSHIQGTGELF
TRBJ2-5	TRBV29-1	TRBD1	SDFGTEETQY
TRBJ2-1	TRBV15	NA	ATSRDRDSRNEQF
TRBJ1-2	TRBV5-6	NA	ASSFKSQGGRGYT
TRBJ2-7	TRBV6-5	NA	ASSRQETYEQY
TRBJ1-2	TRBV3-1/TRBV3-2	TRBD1	ASSTRTGADGYT
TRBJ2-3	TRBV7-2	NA	ASSPADTQY
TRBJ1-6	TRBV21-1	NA	ASSSKRQGAPSLPPLH
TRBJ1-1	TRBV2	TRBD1	ASANRGLNTEAF
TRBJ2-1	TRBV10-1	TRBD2	ASSGWGGLDEQF
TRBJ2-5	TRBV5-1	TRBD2	ASSFGGGAETQY